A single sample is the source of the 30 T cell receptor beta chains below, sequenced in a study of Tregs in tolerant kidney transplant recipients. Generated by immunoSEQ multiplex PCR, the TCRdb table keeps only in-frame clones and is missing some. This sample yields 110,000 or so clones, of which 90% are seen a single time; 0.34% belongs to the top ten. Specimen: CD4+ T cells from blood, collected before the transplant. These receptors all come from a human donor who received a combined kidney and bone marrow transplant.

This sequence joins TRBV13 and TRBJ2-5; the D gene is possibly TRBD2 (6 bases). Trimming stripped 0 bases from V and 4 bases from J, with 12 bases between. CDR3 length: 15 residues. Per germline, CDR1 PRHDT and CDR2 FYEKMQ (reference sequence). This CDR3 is CASSLGGSWSETQYF. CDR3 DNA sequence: TGTGCCAGCAGCTTAGGCGGGAGCTGGTCAGAGACCCAGTACTTC.

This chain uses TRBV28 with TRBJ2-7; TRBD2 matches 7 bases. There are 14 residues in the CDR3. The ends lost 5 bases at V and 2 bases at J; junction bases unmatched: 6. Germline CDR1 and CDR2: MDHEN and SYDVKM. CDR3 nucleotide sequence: TGTGCCAGCAGTCCGCGTCGGGGGGCCTACGAGCAGTACTTC. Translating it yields CASSPRRGAYEQYF.

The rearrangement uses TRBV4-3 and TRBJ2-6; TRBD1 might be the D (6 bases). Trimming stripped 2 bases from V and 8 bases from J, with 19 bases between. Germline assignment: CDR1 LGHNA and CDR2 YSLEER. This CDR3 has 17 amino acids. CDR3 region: CASSQSAGLGGSNVLTF. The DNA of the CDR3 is TGCGCCAGCAGCCAAAGCGCCGGGTTAGGGGGTTCCAACGTCCTGACTTTC.

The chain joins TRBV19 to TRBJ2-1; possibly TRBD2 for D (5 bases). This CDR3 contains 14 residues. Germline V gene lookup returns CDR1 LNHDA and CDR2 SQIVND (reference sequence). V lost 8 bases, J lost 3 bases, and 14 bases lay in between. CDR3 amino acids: CASGISDFYNEQFF. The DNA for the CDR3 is TGTGCCAGTGGGATATCGGACTTCTACAATGAGCAGTTCTTC.

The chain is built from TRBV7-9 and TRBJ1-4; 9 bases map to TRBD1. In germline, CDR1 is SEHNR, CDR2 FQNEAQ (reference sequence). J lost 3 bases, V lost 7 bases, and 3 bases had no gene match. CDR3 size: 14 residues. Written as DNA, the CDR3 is TGTGCCAGCAACCGGGACAGGGCTAATGAAAAACTGTTTTTT. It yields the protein CASNRDRANEKLFF.

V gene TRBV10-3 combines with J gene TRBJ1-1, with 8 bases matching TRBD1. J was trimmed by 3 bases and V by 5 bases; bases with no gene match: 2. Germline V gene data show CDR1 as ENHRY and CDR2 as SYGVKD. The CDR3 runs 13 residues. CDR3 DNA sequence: TGTGCCATCAGTAAGACAGGGGACACTGAAGCTTTCTTT. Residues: CAISKTGDTEAFF.

Here the CDR3 reads CASTLTGNTEAFF. CDR3 DNA sequence: TGTGCCAGCACCCTGACAGGGAACACTGAAGCTTTCTTT. The chain employs TRBV6-1 and TRBJ1-1; TRBD1 is a possible D gene (6 bases). Per germline, CDR1 MNHNS and CDR2 SASEGT. V gave up 7 bases and J gave up 1 base, with 10 bases separating them. The CDR3 runs to 13 residues.

The CDR3, as DNA: TGCGCCAGCAGCCCACGACAGGGGGCGGATACGCAGTATTTT. It codes for CASSPRQGADTQYF. The chain uses TRBV5-1 and TRBJ2-3; 10 bases map to TRBD1. The V gene's germline CDR1 is SGHRS and CDR2 YFSETQ. Trimming at V came to 4 bases and at J to 6 bases, leaving 5 bases not matched to a gene. The CDR3 spans 14 residues.

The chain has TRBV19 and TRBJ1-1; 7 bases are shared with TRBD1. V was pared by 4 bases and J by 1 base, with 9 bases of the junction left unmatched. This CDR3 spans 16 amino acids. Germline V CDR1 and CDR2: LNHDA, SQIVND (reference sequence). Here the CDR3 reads CASSTPRQGKNTEAFF. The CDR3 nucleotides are TGTGCCAGTAGTACCCCACGACAGGGAAAGAACACTGAAGCTTTCTTT. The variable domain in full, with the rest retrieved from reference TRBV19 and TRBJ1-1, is DGGITQSPKYLFRKEGQNVTLSCEQNLNHDAMYWYRQDPGQGLRLIYYSQIVNDFQKGDIAEGYSVSREKKESFPLTVTSAQKNPTAFYLCASSTPRQGKNTEAFFGQGTRLTVV.

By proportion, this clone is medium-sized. The DNA for the CDR3 is TGTGCCAGCAGCCGGGGCGGCGGGACGAGCTCCTACGAGCAGTACTTC. This translates into CASSRGGGTSSYEQYF. V usage is TRBV6-6 and J usage is TRBJ2-7; D possibly corresponds to TRBD2 (6 bases). This CDR3 contains 16 residues. Germline CDR1 and CDR2: MNHNY and SVGAGI (reference sequence). V lost 6 bases to trimming and J lost 0 bases, with 18 bases between them.

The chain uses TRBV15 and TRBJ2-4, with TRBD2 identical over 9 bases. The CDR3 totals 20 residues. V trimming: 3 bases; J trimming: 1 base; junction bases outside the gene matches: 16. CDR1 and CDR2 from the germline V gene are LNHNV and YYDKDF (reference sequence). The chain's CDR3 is CATSRFLSVAGVSAKNIQYF. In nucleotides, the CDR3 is TGTGCCACCAGCAGGTTTTTGTCTGTAGCGGGAGTGTCGGCCAAAAACATTCAGTACTTC.

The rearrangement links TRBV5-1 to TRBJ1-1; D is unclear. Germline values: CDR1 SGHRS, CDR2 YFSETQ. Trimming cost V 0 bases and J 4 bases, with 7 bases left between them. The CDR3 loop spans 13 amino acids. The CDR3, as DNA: TGCGCCAGCAGCTTGGAACGGGGCACTGAAGCTTTCTTT. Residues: CASSLERGTEAFF. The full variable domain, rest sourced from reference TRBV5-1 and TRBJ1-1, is KAGVTQTPRYLIKTRGQQVTLSCSPISGHRSVSWYQQTPGQGLQFLFEYFSETQRNKGNFPGRFSGRQFSNSRSEMNVSTLELGDSALYLCASSLERGTEAFFGQGTRLTVV.

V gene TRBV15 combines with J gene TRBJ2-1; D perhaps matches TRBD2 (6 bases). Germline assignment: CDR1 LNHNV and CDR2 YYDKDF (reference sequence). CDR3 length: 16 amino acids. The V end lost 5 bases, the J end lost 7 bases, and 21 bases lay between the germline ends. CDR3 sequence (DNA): TGTGCCACCAGCGACTCCGGGACTGGGCAAAGTAATGAGCAGTTCTTC. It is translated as CATSDSGTGQSNEQFF.

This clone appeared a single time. The CDR3 sequence: CSVDKGLNTDTQYF. CDR3 in DNA: TGCAGCGTTGACAAAGGACTGAACACAGATACGCAGTATTTT. V and J are TRBV29-1 and TRBJ2-3, with TRBD2 as a possible D gene (5 bases). Germline values: CDR1 SQVTM, CDR2 ANQGSEA. V lost 3 bases and J lost 2, with 12 bases in between. CDR3 length equals 14 residues.

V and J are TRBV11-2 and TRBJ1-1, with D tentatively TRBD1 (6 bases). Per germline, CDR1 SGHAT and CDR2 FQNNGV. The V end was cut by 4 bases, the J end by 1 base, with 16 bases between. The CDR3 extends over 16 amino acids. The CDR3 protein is CASSSRTAGRNTEAFF. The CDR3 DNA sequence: TGTGCCAGCAGCTCCCGGACAGCCGGGCGGAACACTGAAGCTTTCTTT.

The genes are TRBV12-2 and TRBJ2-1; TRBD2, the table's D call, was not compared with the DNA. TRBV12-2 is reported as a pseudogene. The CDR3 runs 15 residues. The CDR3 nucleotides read TGTGCAAGTCGCTCGGCGGCGAGCTCCTACAATGAGCAGTTCTTC. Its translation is CASRSAASSYNEQFF.

CDR3 loop: CSVADTSTDTQYF. CDR3 nucleotide sequence: TGCAGCGTTGCCGACACTAGCACAGATACGCAGTATTTT. The chain recombines TRBV29-1 with TRBJ2-3; no firm D call. Germline assignment: CDR1 SQVTM and CDR2 ANQGSEA. This CDR3 comprises 13 residues. With 4 bases removed from V and 0 bases from J, the gap between germline ends came to 8 bases.

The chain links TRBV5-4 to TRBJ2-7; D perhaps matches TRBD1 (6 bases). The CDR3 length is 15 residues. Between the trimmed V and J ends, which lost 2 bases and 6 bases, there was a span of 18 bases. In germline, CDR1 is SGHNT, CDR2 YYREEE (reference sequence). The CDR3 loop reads CASSLGTPRRLEQYF. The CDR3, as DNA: TGTGCCAGCAGCTTAGGGACACCTCGTCGGCTCGAGCAGTACTTC.

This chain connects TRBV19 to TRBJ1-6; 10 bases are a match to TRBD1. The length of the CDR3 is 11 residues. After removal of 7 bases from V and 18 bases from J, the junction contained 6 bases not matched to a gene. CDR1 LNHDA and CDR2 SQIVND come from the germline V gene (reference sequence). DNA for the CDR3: TGTGCCAGTACGGACAGGGGGATTCGCCACTTT. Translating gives CASTDRGIRHF.

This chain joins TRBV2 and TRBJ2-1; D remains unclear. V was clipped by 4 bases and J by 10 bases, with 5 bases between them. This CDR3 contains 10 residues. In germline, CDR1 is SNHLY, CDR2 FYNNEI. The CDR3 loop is CASSVREQFF. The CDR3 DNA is TGTGCCAGCAGTGTTCGGGAGCAGTTCTTC. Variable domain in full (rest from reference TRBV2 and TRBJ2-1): EPEVTQTPSHQVTQMGQEVILRCVPISNHLYFYWYRQILGQKVEFLVSFYNNEISEKSEIFDDQFSVERPDGSNFTLKIRSTKLEDSAMYFCASSVREQFFGPGTRLTVL.

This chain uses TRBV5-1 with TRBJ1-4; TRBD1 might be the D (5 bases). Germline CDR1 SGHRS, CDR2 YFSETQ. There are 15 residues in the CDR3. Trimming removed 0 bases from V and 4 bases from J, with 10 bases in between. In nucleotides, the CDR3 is TGCGCCAGCAGCTTGGGGCCAGGGAATAATGAAAAACTGTTTTTT. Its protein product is CASSLGPGNNEKLFF.

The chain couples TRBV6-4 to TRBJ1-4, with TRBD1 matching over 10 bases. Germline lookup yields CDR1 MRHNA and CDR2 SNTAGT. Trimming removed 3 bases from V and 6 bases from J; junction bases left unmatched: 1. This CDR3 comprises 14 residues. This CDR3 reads CASSETGGDEKLFF. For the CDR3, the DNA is TGTGCCAGCAGTGAGACAGGGGGCGATGAAAAACTGTTTTTT.

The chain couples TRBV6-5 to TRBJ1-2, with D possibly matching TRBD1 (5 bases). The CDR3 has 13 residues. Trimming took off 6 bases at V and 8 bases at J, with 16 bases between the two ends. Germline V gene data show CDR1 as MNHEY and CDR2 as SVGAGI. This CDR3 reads CASSPQNRGGYTF. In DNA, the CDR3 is TGTGCCAGCAGCCCACAGAATAGGGGCGGCTACACCTTC.

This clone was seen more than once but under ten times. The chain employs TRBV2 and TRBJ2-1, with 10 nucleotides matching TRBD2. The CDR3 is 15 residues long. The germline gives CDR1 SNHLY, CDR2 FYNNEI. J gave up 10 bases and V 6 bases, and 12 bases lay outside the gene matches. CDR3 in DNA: TGTGCCAGCAGACCTACTAGCGGGACACTTGGGGAGCAGTTCTTC. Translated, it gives CASRPTSGTLGEQFF.

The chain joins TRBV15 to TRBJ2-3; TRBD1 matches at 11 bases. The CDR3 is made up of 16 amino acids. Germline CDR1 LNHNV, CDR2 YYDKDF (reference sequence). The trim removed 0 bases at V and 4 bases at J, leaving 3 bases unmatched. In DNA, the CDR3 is TGTGCCACCAGCAGAGATGGGGACAGGGGGGCAGATACGCAGTATTTT. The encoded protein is CATSRDGDRGADTQYF.

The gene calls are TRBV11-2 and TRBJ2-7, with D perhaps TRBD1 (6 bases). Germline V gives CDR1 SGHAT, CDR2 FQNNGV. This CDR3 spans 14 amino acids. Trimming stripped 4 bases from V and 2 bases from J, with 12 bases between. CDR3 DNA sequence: TGTGCCAGCAGCTCCACGACAGGAGCCTACGAGCAGTACTTC. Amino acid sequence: CASSSTTGAYEQYF.

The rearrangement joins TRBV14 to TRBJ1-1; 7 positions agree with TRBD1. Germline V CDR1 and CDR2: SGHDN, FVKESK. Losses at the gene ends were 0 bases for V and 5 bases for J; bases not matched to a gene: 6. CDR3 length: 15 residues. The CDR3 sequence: CASSQEGGVWTEAFF. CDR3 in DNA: TGTGCCAGCAGCCAAGAAGGGGGCGTATGGACTGAAGCTTTCTTT.

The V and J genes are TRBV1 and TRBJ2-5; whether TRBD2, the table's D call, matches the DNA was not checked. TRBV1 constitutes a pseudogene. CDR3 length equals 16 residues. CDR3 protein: CTSSQIRGVYQETQYF. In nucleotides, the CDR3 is TGCACCAGCAGCCAAATACGCGGGGTGTACCAAGAGACCCAGTACTTC.

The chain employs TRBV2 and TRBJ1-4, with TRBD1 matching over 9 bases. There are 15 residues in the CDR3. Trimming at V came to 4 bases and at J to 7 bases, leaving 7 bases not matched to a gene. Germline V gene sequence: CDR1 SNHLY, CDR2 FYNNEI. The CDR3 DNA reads TGTGCCAGCAGTGGGGGGACAGGGTCTTTTGAAAAACTGTTTTTT. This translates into CASSGGTGSFEKLFF.

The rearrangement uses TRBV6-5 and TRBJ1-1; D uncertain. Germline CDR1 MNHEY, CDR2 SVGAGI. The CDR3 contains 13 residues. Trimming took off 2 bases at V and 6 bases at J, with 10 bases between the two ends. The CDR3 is CASSYGGRAEAFF. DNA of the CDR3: TGTGCCAGCAGTTACGGAGGGAGGGCTGAAGCTTTCTTT.